The 31 T cell receptor beta chains in this list originate from one sample, sequenced in a study of CD8+CD57+ T cells in acquired aplastic anemia. It was genomic DNA that served as the template for profiling TCR beta VDJ and CDR3. TCRdb reprocessed the reads with MiXCR, giving one entry per CDR3 protein. The repertoire holds about 270,000 distinct CDR3 sequences, with 50% to 70% as singletons. Sequencing was carried out using sorted CD4+, CD8+, or CD8+CD57+ T cells (not recorded which) from PBMCs. The source is a human donor with severe aplastic anemia or a healthy control (not recorded which).

This clonotype was recorded at least ten times. The chain has TRBV6-1 and TRBJ1-5; D perhaps matches TRBD1 (5 bases). The CDR3 length is 14 residues. Trimming left V 3 bases short and J 5 bases short, with 11 bases between. The germline V gene encodes CDR1 MNHNS and CDR2 SASEGT. The CDR3 loop is CASSDRWGDQPQHF. The CDR3, as DNA: TGTGCCAGCAGTGACAGGTGGGGCGATCAGCCCCAGCATTTT.

A word on this clonotype: A read error may account for a junction end that differs from germline. The J gene is TRBJ1-1, the V gene TRBV5-5; D unclear. The CDR3 has 13 amino acids. Germline V lookup: CDR1 SGHKS, CDR2 YYEKEE (reference sequence). CDR3 nucleotides: TGCGCCAGCAAACTCAGCTTGAACACTGAAGCTTTCTTT. Amino acids: CASKLSLNTEAFF.

Comments on this clonotype: Because it lacks the conserved phenylalanine or tryptophan at the end, this CDR3 is likely a read error. The genes are TRBV30 and TRBJ1-4; no clear D gene. Germline V gives CDR1 GTSNPN, CDR2 SVGIG (reference sequence). Trimming removed 3 bases at V and 6 bases at J, with 14 bases between. The CDR3 totals 14 residues. This CDR3 is CAWRWGGGDEKLFL. CDR3 nucleotide sequence: TGTGCCTGGAGGTGGGGAGGTGGCGATGAAAAACTGTTTCTT.

About this clonotype itself: Given the absence of the conserved phenylalanine or tryptophan at the CDR3 end, a read error is likely. The rearrangement uses TRBV11-2 and TRBJ1-1, with 7 bases identical to TRBD1. The CDR3 spans 15 residues. The junction had 7 bases not matched to a gene; V was cut back by 5 bases and J by 1 base. Germline V gives CDR1 SGHAT, CDR2 FQNNGV. CDR3 residues: CASSGTGTANTEAFL. The CDR3 DNA is TGTGCCAGCAGCGGAACCGGGACAGCGAACACTGAAGCTTTCCTT.

The V gene is TRBV13, the J gene TRBJ2-7; a possible D gene is TRBD1 (6 bases). The CDR3 loop spans 12 amino acids. V was pared by 4 bases and J by 3 bases, with 7 bases between. Per germline, CDR1 PRHDT and CDR2 FYEKMQ (reference sequence). DNA for the CDR3: TGTGCCAGCAGCTGGGACAACTACGAGCAGTACTTC. This encodes CASSWDNYEQYF.

In this sample, this clonotype turned up many times. The rearrangement joins TRBV20-1 to TRBJ1-5; the D is unclear. CDR3 size: 14 residues. Trimming removed 6 bases from V and 0 bases from J, with 12 bases in between. The germline V gene has CDR1 DFQATT and CDR2 SNEGSKA (reference sequence). The CDR3 loop reads CSALDHYSNQPQHF. The DNA for the CDR3 is TGCAGTGCCCTGGACCATTATAGCAATCAGCCCCAGCATTTT.

This clonotype was detected ten times or more. The chain couples TRBV12-3 or TRBV12-4 to TRBJ2-7; the D is unclear. V lost 4 bases to trimming and J lost 3 bases, with 19 bases between them. The CDR3 consists of 16 residues. This chain's CDR3 is CASSSGRPMWGYEQYF. CDR3 nucleotides: TGTGCCAGCAGTTCTGGACGACCGATGTGGGGCTACGAGCAGTACTTC.

This chain links TRBV20-1 with TRBJ2-7; no clear D. The V gene lost 3 bases and the J gene lost 3 bases, with 3 bases spanning the gap. The CDR3 has 10 amino acids. CDR1 and CDR2 (germline): DFQATT, SNEGSKA (reference sequence). The CDR3 is CSARDYEQYF. The CDR3 DNA is TGCAGTGCTAGGGACTACGAGCAGTACTTC.

This clonotype was found many times. This chain connects TRBV11-2 to TRBJ2-3; no clear D gene. The germline V gene has CDR1 SGHAT and CDR2 FQNNGV. Trimming took 5 bases from V and 1 from J, leaving 16 bases between them. This CDR3 is 16 amino acids long. The CDR3 nucleotides read TGTGCCAGCAGCCAAGACCTCGTAGGACGCACAGATACGCAGTATTTT. Protein sequence: CASSQDLVGRTDTQYF.

The CDR3 nucleotides read TGTGCCAGCAGCTTAGGACAGGGGGCGCTAGGTCGCACGCAGTATTTT. This encodes CASSLGQGALGRTQYF. The rearrangement links TRBV7-6 to TRBJ2-3; 10 bases align to TRBD1. The CDR3 consists of 16 residues. V was pared by 1 base and J by 9 bases, with 10 bases of the junction left unmatched. Germline V gives CDR1 SGHVS, CDR2 FNYEAQ.

This clonotype has ten or more counts. The V call is TRBV7-9, the J call TRBJ2-5; 8 bases agree with TRBD2. From germline, CDR1 is SEHNR and CDR2 FQNEAQ (reference sequence). The CDR3 has 15 amino acids. J lost 4 bases, V lost 4 bases, and 8 bases had no gene match. The CDR3 loop is CASSYSGGQRETQYF. The CDR3 DNA follows: TGTGCCAGCAGCTATTCGGGGGGGCAGAGAGAGACCCAGTACTTC.

Comments on this clonotype: The junction and the germline gene differ at one end; a read error may be behind it. The chain links TRBV7-2 to TRBJ1-5; no clear D. Germline V gene data show CDR1 as SGHTA and CDR2 as FQGNSA. This CDR3 has 14 amino acids. In DNA, the CDR3 is TGCGCCAGCAGCCTTACGGGGAGCTATCAGCCCCAGCATTTT. It translates to CASSLTGSYQPQHF.

This clonotype turned up a few times. V is TRBV10-3 and J is TRBJ2-1, with 9 positions matching TRBD1. Unmatched junction bases numbered 5, after V lost 6 bases and J lost 5 bases. CDR3 length: 14 amino acids. Germline V gene data show CDR1 as ENHRY and CDR2 as SYGVKD. This chain's CDR3 is CAIREDRGHNEQFF. In DNA form, the CDR3 reads TGTGCCATCAGGGAGGACAGGGGACACAATGAGCAGTTCTTC.

This clonotype occurred many times. The V call is TRBV20-1, the J call TRBJ2-3; weak D call: TRBD2 (9 bases). Germline V gives CDR1 DFQATT, CDR2 SNEGSKA (reference sequence). The CDR3 loop spans 14 amino acids. Trimming took off 3 bases at V and 15 bases at J, with 25 bases between the two ends. Written as DNA, the CDR3 is TGCAGTGCTAGGAACAGGGGGGACCCTAGCGGGGATTATTTT. Encoded protein: CSARNRGDPSGDYF.

J is TRBJ2-3 and V is TRBV20-1, with TRBD2 matching 7 bases. The CDR3 spans 17 residues. V trimming: 5 bases; J trimming: 0 bases; junction bases outside the gene matches: 14. Germline V gene lookup returns CDR1 DFQATT and CDR2 SNEGSKA (reference sequence). CDR3 sequence: CSAAGWSGDPSTDTQYF. The CDR3 bases are TGCAGTGCTGCCGGTTGGAGCGGGGACCCGAGCACAGATACGCAGTATTTT.

This rearrangement joins TRBV7-3 to TRBJ2-2; D unresolved. CDR3 length equals 15 residues. Germline V lookup: CDR1 SGHTA, CDR2 FQGTGA. V was cut by 5 bases and J by 5 bases, with 15 bases left in between. In DNA, the CDR3 is TGTGCCAGCAGCCTTCGACTGGGAATAACCGGGGAGCTGTTTTTT. Encoded protein: CASSLRLGITGELFF. Based on the CDR3 plus reference TRBV7-3 and TRBJ2-2, the full variable domain is GAGVSQTPSNKVTEKGKYVELRCDPISGHTALYWYRQSLGQGPEFLIYFQGTGAADDSGLPNDRFFAVRPEGSVSTLKIQRTERGDSAVYLCASSLRLGITGELFFGEGSRLTVL.

The rearrangement uses TRBV9 and TRBJ1-6; D is perhaps TRBD1 (6 bases). The CDR3 runs to 14 residues. Germline assignment: CDR1 SGDLS and CDR2 YYNGEE. Trimming removed 3 bases from V and 6 bases from J, with 10 bases in between. The CDR3 DNA is TGTGCCAGCAGCGGAGGGGACATTAATTCACCCCTCCACTTT. It encodes CASSGGDINSPLHF.

The gene calls are TRBV10-3 and TRBJ2-1; D may be TRBD1 or TRBD2 (5 bases each). The germline gives CDR1 ENHRY, CDR2 SYGVKD. This CDR3 region has 16 residues. Trimming left V 0 bases short and J 4 bases short, with 13 bases between. CDR3 in DNA: TGTGCCATCAGTGAGTCGGCAGGGAGCAGGTACAATGAGCAGTTCTTC. Residues: CAISESAGSRYNEQFF.

This clonotype was observed at least ten times. The chain carries TRBV2 and TRBJ2-3; TRBD2 agrees at 7 bases. With 4 bases clipped from V and 1 base from J, the junction kept 8 bases outside the gene matches. CDR3 size: 16 residues. Looked up from germline, CDR1 is SNHLY and CDR2 is FYNNEI. The CDR3 DNA is TGTGCCAGCAGTGTGACCACCCGGGGGGGCACAGATACGCAGTATTTT. It specifies CASSVTTRGGTDTQYF.

The chain combines TRBV20-1 with TRBJ2-7; D not certain. The CDR3 spans 12 residues. Germline lookup yields CDR1 DFQATT and CDR2 SNEGSKA (reference sequence). The V end lost 0 bases, the J end lost 4 bases, and 7 bases lay between the germline ends. The CDR3 sequence: CSARDQIYEQYF. DNA for the CDR3: TGCAGTGCTAGAGATCAAATATACGAGCAGTACTTC.

As for this clonotype: A read error may be the cause here, since a much bigger clone is one base away. This chain connects TRBV3-1 to TRBJ1-2, with D possibly TRBD1 on 6 matching bases. Trimming left V 4 bases short and J 12 bases short, with 12 bases between. Germline loops: CDR1 LGHDT, CDR2 YNNKEL (reference sequence). The CDR3 extends over 11 amino acids. The CDR3 region has the DNA TGTGCCAGCAGCCGAAAGGACAGCCACACCTTC. This sequence encodes CASSRKDSHTF.

This clonotype was counted at least ten times. V is TRBV20-1 and J is TRBJ2-5, with 10 bases matching TRBD1. The CDR3 runs to 14 residues. With V trimmed by 7 bases and J by 3 bases, 8 bases remained unmatched. The germline V gene encodes CDR1 DFQATT and CDR2 SNEGSKA (reference sequence). The CDR3 coding sequence is TGCAGTGTTTCGACAGGGGGCTGGGAAGAGACCCAGTACTTC. It yields the protein CSVSTGGWEETQYF.

The V and J genes are TRBV28 and TRBJ2-7; D is unresolved. The CDR3 length is 14 residues. Germline-derived CDR1 and CDR2 are MDHEN and SYDVKM. Trimming removed 2 bases at V and 0 bases at J, with 8 bases between. This CDR3 reads CASSLLAASYEQYF. The CDR3 DNA is TGTGCCAGCAGTTTACTGGCGGCCTCCTACGAGCAGTACTTC. Drawing the rest from reference TRBV28 and TRBJ2-7, the complete variable domain is DVKVTQSSRYLVKRTGEKVFLECVQDMDHENMFWYRQDPGLGLRLIYFSYDVKMKEKGDIPEGYSVSREKKERFSLILESASTNQTSMYLCASSLLAASYEQYFGPGTRLTVT.

The J gene is TRBJ1-4, the V gene TRBV20-1, with 7 bases that match TRBD1. Germline assignment: CDR1 DFQATT and CDR2 SNEGSKA (reference sequence). This CDR3 has 15 amino acids. Germline trimming cut 2 bases from V and 6 bases from J; bases unmatched to any gene: 9. In DNA, the CDR3 is TGCAGTGCTAGACGACAGGACAGGCTCGATGAAAAACTGTTTTTT. Translated: CSARRQDRLDEKLFF.

V and J are TRBV19 and TRBJ2-1, with D possibly TRBD2 on 5 matching bases. Germline loops: CDR1 LNHDA, CDR2 SQIVND (reference sequence). The V and J ends lost 2 bases and 8 bases respectively, with 10 bases between them. This CDR3 is built from 13 residues. This chain's CDR3 is CASSIWLGDEQFF. The CDR3 nucleotides are TGTGCCAGTAGTATATGGTTGGGAGATGAGCAGTTCTTC.

The chain joins TRBV7-2 to TRBJ1-5; D gene uncertain. Germline-derived CDR1 and CDR2 are SGHTA and FQGNSA. The CDR3 runs 14 residues. V was trimmed by 5 bases and J by 3 bases, leaving 11 bases between them. The CDR3 is CASSRPPDNQPQHF. The CDR3 bases are TGTGCCAGCAGCCGGCCCCCAGACAATCAGCCCCAGCATTTT. Full variable domain (remainder filled in from reference TRBV7-2 and TRBJ1-5): GAGVSQSPSNKVTEKGKDVELRCDPISGHTALYWYRQSLGQGLEFLIYFQGNSAPDKSGLPSDRFSAERTGGSVSTLTIQRTQQEDSAVYLCASSRPPDNQPQHFGDGTRLSIL.

The gene calls are TRBV20-1 and TRBJ2-1; 10 bases map to TRBD2. This CDR3 has 17 residues. Germline assignment: CDR1 DFQATT and CDR2 SNEGSKA (reference sequence). V lost 3 bases, J lost 6 bases, and 14 bases stayed unmatched. The CDR3 sequence: CSASSLAPRLAGNEQFF. The CDR3 DNA follows: TGCAGTGCTAGCAGCTTAGCCCCCCGACTAGCGGGCAATGAGCAGTTCTTC.

This clonotype has a count of ten or more. The chain has TRBV3-1 and TRBJ2-7; D ambiguous. Deletions cut 5 bases from V and 3 bases from J, with 14 bases between. CDR3 length: 14 residues. Germline V lookup: CDR1 LGHDT, CDR2 YNNKEL (reference sequence). CDR3 DNA: TGTGCCAGCAGCGTACGCCGGGTCGTCTACGAGCAGTACTTC. It yields the protein CASSVRRVVYEQYF.

This clonotype showed up just a few times. The genes are TRBV10-3 and TRBJ1-1; TRBD1 aligns across 10 bases. The CDR3 covers 16 residues. Germline CDR1 and CDR2: ENHRY and SYGVKD. The V gene end was trimmed by 2 bases and the J gene end by 4 bases; junction bases not matched to a gene: 7. The CDR3 sequence: CAISERLGQGITEAFF. The CDR3, as DNA: TGTGCCATCAGTGAGCGATTGGGACAGGGGATCACTGAAGCTTTCTTT.

V is TRBV2 and J is TRBJ1-6; no reliable D call. V lost 9 bases and J lost 10, with 10 bases in between. The CDR3 length is 11 residues. From germline, CDR1 is SNHLY and CDR2 FYNNEI. The CDR3 DNA is TGTGCCAGTGGGGAGGAATCACCCCTCCACTTT. Translated, it gives CASGEESPLHF.

There are a few counts of this clonotype. This chain joins TRBV29-1 and TRBJ1-1, with TRBD1 identical over 8 bases. The J segment lost 3 bases and the V segment lost 7 bases, leaving 7 bases of the junction unmatched. The CDR3 totals 13 residues. The germline gives CDR1 SQVTM, CDR2 ANQGSEA. CDR3 coding DNA: TGCAGCGCCAGGACAGGGCTGCACACTGAAGCTTTCTTT. Translation: CSARTGLHTEAFF.